The rows below give T cell receptor beta chains drawn from one sample of a study of blood T cell repertoires in COVID-19. The protocol was immunoSEQ multiplex PCR, while the TCRdb copy is restricted to in-frame clones and leaves out a portion. The sample lists 80,000 or so clones; about 88% were seen once. Sequencing was carried out using peripheral blood. The receptor source for this set is a human donor in a cohort sampled during active COVID-19. Each CDR3 is given with its conserved first and last residue. A D gene is named only where the DNA matches it firmly. Where a row states a size, it is once, few, many or the class of an expanded clone; other rows omit it.

v_call: TRBV6-2/TRBV6-3; clone_size: NA; j_call: TRBJ1-2; d_call: NA; cdr3_aa: CASSYRGSANYGYTF; cdr3_nt: TGTGCCAGCAGTTACCGTGGCAGCGCTAACTATGGCTACACCTTC
v_call: TRBV1; clone_size: NA; j_call: TRBJ1-3; d_call: NA; cdr3_aa: CTSSQDLENHHTVGNTIYF; cdr3_nt: TGCACCAGCAGCCAAGATCTGGAGAACCACCACACGGTCGGAAACACCATATATTTT
v_call: TRBV19; clone_size: NA; j_call: TRBJ2-5; d_call: NA; cdr3_aa: CASSSLPMNQETQYF; cdr3_nt: TGTGCCAGTAGTTCCCTCCCTATGAACCAAGAGACCCAGTACTTC
v_call: TRBV6-6; clone_size: NA; j_call: TRBJ2-7; d_call: NA; cdr3_aa: CASSSSGLHEQYF; cdr3_nt: TGTGCCAGCAGTTCGTCAGGGTTGCACGAGCAGTACTTC
v_call: TRBV29-1; clone_size: NA; j_call: TRBJ2-5; d_call: TRBD1; cdr3_aa: CSTEQGLGLETQYF; cdr3_nt: TGCAGCACGGAACAGGGGTTGGGGCTGGAGACCCAGTACTTC
v_call: TRBV7-9; clone_size: NA; j_call: TRBJ1-2; d_call: TRBD1; cdr3_aa: CASSSSGTGNFGYTF; cdr3_nt: TGTGCCAGCAGCTCTTCCGGGACAGGGAATTTTGGCTACACCTTC
v_call: TRBV11-2; clone_size: NA; j_call: TRBJ1-2; d_call: NA; cdr3_aa: CASSRPRTGGNYGYTF; cdr3_nt: TGTGCCAGCAGCAGACCTCGAACGGGGGGGAACTATGGCTACACCTTC
v_call: TRBV12-3/TRBV12-4; clone_size: NA; j_call: TRBJ2-2; d_call: NA; cdr3_aa: CASSQPRSGELFF; cdr3_nt: TGTGCCAGCAGTCAACCCCGGTCCGGGGAGCTGTTTTTT
v_call: TRBV23-1; clone_size: NA; j_call: TRBJ2-4; d_call: NA; cdr3_aa: CASSQAFWRRAKNIQYF; cdr3_nt: TGCGCCAGCAGTCAAGCTTTTTGGCGGAGAGCCAAAAACATTCAGTACTTC
v_call: TRBV5-5; clone_size: NA; j_call: TRBJ2-7; d_call: TRBD2; cdr3_aa: CASSRLGGGYEQYF; cdr3_nt: TGTGCCAGCAGCCGACTGGGCGGGGGGTACGAGCAGTACTTC
v_call: TRBV7-3; clone_size: NA; j_call: TRBJ2-5; d_call: TRBD1; cdr3_aa: CASSKTPGQGWETQYF; cdr3_nt: TGTGCCAGCAGCAAAACTCCGGGACAGGGTTGGGAGACCCAGTACTTC
v_call: TRBV10-2; clone_size: once; j_call: TRBJ1-1; d_call: NA; cdr3_aa: CASRSTGLTEAFF; cdr3_nt: TGCGCCAGCAGGAGTACAGGGCTCACTGAAGCTTTCTTT
v_call: TRBV6-6; clone_size: NA; j_call: TRBJ2-3; d_call: NA; cdr3_aa: CASRSEGTRFGTQYF; cdr3_nt: TGTGCCAGCAGGTCTGAGGGAACGCGTTTTGGTACGCAGTATTTT
v_call: TRBV28; clone_size: NA; j_call: TRBJ2-1; d_call: NA; cdr3_aa: CASSWNRGYNEQFF; cdr3_nt: TGTGCCAGCAGTTGGAACCGGGGGTACAATGAGCAGTTCTTC
v_call: TRBV5-1; clone_size: NA; j_call: TRBJ2-1; d_call: NA; cdr3_aa: CASSSTRSSYNEQFF; cdr3_nt: TGCGCCAGCAGCTCTACCCGGAGCTCCTACAATGAGCAGTTCTTC
v_call: TRBV11-3; clone_size: NA; j_call: TRBJ1-3; d_call: NA; cdr3_aa: CASSLGRGSGYEWF; cdr3_nt: TGTGCCAGCAGCTTAGGTCGCGGAAGCGGTTACGAGTGGTTT
v_call: TRBV7-9; clone_size: NA; j_call: TRBJ2-4; d_call: NA; cdr3_aa: CASSGENIQYF; cdr3_nt: TGTGCCAGCTCCGGGGAAAACATTCAGTACTTC
v_call: TRBV19; clone_size: NA; j_call: TRBJ1-5; d_call: NA; cdr3_aa: CASRRILRGNQPQHF; cdr3_nt: TGTGCCAGCCGAAGGATTCTAAGAGGAAATCAGCCCCAGCATTTT
v_call: TRBV27; clone_size: NA; j_call: TRBJ1-6; d_call: NA; cdr3_aa: CATRSWPDSPLHF; cdr3_nt: TGTGCCACCCGATCGTGGCCCGATTCACCCCTCCACTTT
v_call: TRBV28; clone_size: NA; j_call: TRBJ2-1; d_call: TRBD2; cdr3_aa: CASSTNLAGGTSGRATNEQFF; cdr3_nt: TGTGCCAGCAGCACAAACCTGGCTGGTGGGACTAGCGGGAGGGCGACTAATGAGCAGTTCTTC
v_call: TRBV12-3/TRBV12-4; clone_size: NA; j_call: TRBJ1-4; d_call: TRBD1; cdr3_aa: CASSLGTGEKLFF; cdr3_nt: TGTGCCAGCAGTTTAGGGACAGGGGAAAAACTGTTTTTT
v_call: TRBV18; clone_size: NA; j_call: TRBJ1-1; d_call: NA; cdr3_aa: CASSPLAGEGTEAFF; cdr3_nt: TGTGCCAGCTCACCCCTGGCGGGGGAAGGAACTGAAGCTTTCTTT
v_call: TRBV5-5; clone_size: NA; j_call: TRBJ2-5; d_call: TRBD2; cdr3_aa: CASSLGGAAVTQYF; cdr3_nt: TGTGCCAGCAGCCTCGGGGGGGCCGCGGTGACCCAGTACTTC
v_call: TRBV4-1; clone_size: NA; j_call: TRBJ2-1; d_call: NA; cdr3_aa: CASSQDGIRYNEQFF; cdr3_nt: TGCGCCAGCAGCCAAGACGGGATCAGATACAATGAGCAGTTCTTC
v_call: TRBV11-2; clone_size: NA; j_call: TRBJ2-5; d_call: TRBD2; cdr3_aa: CASSLDHGRASPTQYF; cdr3_nt: TGTGCCAGCAGCTTAGATCACGGGAGGGCCTCCCCTACCCAGTACTTC
v_call: TRBV4-2; clone_size: NA; j_call: TRBJ1-1; d_call: TRBD1; cdr3_aa: CASSQDQGQGNTEAFF; cdr3_nt: TGTGCCAGCAGCCAAGATCAAGGACAGGGGAACACTGAAGCTTTCTTT
v_call: TRBV5-6; clone_size: NA; j_call: TRBJ1-1; d_call: TRBD1; cdr3_aa: CASSLVKDRENTEAFF; cdr3_nt: TGTGCCAGCAGCTTGGTGAAGGACAGGGAGAACACTGAAGCTTTCTTT
v_call: TRBV4-2; clone_size: NA; j_call: TRBJ1-1; d_call: NA; cdr3_aa: CASSQDSYGEAFF; cdr3_nt: TGTGCCAGCAGCCAAGATTCTTACGGTGAAGCTTTCTTT
v_call: TRBV18; clone_size: NA; j_call: TRBJ2-1; d_call: TRBD2; cdr3_aa: CASSPSGRKRGAFRPYNEQFF; cdr3_nt: TGTGCCAGCTCACCATCGGGGAGGAAGCGGGGGGCCTTCCGGCCGTACAATGAGCAGTTCTTC
v_call: TRBV19; clone_size: NA; j_call: TRBJ1-1; d_call: NA; cdr3_aa: CASSISAGGAYTEAFF; cdr3_nt: TGTGCCAGTAGTATTTCCGCCGGAGGTGCATACACTGAAGCTTTCTTT
v_call: TRBV7-3; clone_size: NA; j_call: TRBJ2-3; d_call: NA; cdr3_aa: CASSFLGLSTDTQYF; cdr3_nt: TGTGCCAGCAGCTTTCTGGGACTTTCCACAGATACGCAGTATTTT
v_call: TRBV19; clone_size: NA; j_call: TRBJ2-1; d_call: NA; cdr3_aa: CASSSGQLSYNEQFF; cdr3_nt: TGTGCCAGTAGTAGTGGACAGCTCTCCTACAATGAGCAGTTCTTC
v_call: TRBV12-3/TRBV12-4; clone_size: NA; j_call: TRBJ1-1; d_call: NA; cdr3_aa: CASSRQLNTEAFF; cdr3_nt: TGTGCCAGCAGCCGACAACTGAACACTGAAGCTTTCTTT